This paragraph covers one T cell receptor (beta chain) sequence. Antigen unknown. This sample is part of a study of cytomegalovirus exposure and HLA in healthy donors. Study-wide results and caveats: Among TCR beta chains of equal frequency, HLA-associated ones were more clonally expanded in a later analysis.

A multiplex PCR was run with 60 Vbeta primers and 13 Jbeta primers. Generated by immunoSEQ multiplex PCR, the TCRdb table keeps only in-frame clones and is missing some. Of under 150,000 clones in the sample, 60% to 85% were seen once. This CDR3 is built from 18 residues. CDR1 SGHAT and CDR2 FQNNGV come from the germline V gene. V lost 5 bases and J lost 4; bases outside the gene matches: 13. The V call is TRBV11-2, the J call TRBJ2-5; TRBD2 agrees at 13 bases. The TCR originated in a woman aged 30 to 39 in good health and CMV-seropositive. Sequenced sample: PBMCs. The CDR3 sequence is CASSLGTSGAVPGETQYF. The CDR3 DNA reads as TGTGCCAGCAGCCTCGGGACTAGCGGGGCCGTGCCGGGAGAGACCCAGTACTTC.